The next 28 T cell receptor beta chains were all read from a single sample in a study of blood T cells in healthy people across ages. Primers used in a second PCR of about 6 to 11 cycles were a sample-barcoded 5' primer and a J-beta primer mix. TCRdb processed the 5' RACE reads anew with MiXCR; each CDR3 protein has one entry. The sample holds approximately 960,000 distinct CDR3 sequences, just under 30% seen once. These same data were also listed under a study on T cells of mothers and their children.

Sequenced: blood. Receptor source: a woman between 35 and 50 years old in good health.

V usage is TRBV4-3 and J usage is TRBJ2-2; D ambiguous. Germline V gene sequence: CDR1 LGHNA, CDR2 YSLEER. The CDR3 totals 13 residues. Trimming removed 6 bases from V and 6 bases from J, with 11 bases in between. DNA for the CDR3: TGCGCCAGCAGTCCTATAGAACCCGGGGAGCTGTTTTTT. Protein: CASSPIEPGELFF.

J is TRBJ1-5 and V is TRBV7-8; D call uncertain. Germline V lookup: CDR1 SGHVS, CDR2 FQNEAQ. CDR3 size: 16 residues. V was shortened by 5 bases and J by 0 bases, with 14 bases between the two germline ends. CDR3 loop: CASSVLTEYSNQPQHF. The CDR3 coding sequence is TGTGCCAGCAGCGTACTGACCGAATATAGCAATCAGCCCCAGCATTTT.

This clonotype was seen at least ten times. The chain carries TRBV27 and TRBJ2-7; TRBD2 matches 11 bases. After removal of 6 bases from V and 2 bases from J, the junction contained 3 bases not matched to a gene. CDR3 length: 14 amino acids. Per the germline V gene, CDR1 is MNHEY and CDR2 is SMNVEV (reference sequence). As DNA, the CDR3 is TGTGCCAGCAGACTAGCGGGGGACACCTACGAGCAGTACTTC. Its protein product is CASRLAGDTYEQYF.

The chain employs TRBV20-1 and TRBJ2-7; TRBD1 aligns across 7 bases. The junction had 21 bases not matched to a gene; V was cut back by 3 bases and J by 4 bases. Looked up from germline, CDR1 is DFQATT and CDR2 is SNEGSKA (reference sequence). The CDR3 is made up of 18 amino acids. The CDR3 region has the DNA TGCAGTGCTAGGAAGAGACAGGGATTAGGCCCTTTTATGTACGAGCAGTACTTC. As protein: CSARKRQGLGPFMYEQYF.

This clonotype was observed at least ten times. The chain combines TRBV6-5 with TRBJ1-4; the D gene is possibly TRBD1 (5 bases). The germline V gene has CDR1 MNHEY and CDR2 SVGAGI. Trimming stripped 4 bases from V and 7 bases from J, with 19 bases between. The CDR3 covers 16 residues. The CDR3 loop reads CASSSSLGGIVEKLFF. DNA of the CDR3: TGTGCCAGCAGTTCCTCCTTGGGGGGGATTGTTGAAAAACTGTTTTTT.

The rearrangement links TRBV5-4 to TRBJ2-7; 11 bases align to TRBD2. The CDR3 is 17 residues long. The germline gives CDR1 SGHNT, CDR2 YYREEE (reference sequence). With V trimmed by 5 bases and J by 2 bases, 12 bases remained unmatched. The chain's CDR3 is CASSRRPTSGDPYEQYF. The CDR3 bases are TGTGCCAGCAGTCGACGTCCGACTAGCGGGGACCCCTACGAGCAGTACTTC.

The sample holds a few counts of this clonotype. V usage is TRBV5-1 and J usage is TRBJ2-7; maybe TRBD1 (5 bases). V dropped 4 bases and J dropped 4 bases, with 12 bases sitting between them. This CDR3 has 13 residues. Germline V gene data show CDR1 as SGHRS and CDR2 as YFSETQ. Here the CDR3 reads CASSRVTGYEQYF. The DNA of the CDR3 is TGCGCCAGCAGCAGAGTTACAGGATACGAGCAGTACTTC. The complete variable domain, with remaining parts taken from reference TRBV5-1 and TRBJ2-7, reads KAGVTQTPRYLIKTRGQQVTLSCSPISGHRSVSWYQQTPGQGLQFLFEYFSETQRNKGNFPGRFSGRQFSNSRSEMNVSTLELGDSALYLCASSRVTGYEQYFGPGTRLTVT.

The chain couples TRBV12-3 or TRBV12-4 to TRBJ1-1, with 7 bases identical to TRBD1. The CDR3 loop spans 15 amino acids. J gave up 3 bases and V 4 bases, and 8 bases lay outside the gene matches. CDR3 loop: CASSSDRAEDTEAFF. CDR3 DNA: TGTGCCAGCAGTTCCGACAGGGCTGAGGACACTGAAGCTTTCTTT.

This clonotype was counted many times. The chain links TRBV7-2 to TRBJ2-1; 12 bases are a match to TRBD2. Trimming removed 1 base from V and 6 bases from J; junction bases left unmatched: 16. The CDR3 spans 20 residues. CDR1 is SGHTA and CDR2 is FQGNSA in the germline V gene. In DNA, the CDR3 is TGTGCCAGCAGCTTAGTGAGGTGGACTAGCGGGGTGAGGGCCTTCAATGAGCAGTTCTTC. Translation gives CASSLVRWTSGVRAFNEQFF.

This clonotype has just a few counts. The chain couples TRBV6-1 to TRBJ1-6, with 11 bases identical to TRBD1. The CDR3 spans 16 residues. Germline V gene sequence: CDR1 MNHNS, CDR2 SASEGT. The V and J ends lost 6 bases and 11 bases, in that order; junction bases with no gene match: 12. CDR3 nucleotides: TGTGCCAGCAGCGCTTCGGCGGACAGGGGGCGCGCACCCCTCCACTTT. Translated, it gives CASSASADRGRAPLHF.

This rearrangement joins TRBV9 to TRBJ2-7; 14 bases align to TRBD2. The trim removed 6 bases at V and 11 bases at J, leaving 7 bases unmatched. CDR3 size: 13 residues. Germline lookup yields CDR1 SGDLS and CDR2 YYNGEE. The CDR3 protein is CASNNGGLAGEYF. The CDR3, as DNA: TGTGCCAGCAACAATGGGGGACTAGCGGGGGAGTACTTC. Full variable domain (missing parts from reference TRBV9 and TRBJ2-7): DSGVTQTPKHLITATGQRVTLRCSPRSGDLSVYWYQQSLDQGLQFLIQYYNGEERAKGNILERFSAQQFPDLHSELNLSSLELGDSALYFCASNNGGLAGEYFGPGTRLTVT.

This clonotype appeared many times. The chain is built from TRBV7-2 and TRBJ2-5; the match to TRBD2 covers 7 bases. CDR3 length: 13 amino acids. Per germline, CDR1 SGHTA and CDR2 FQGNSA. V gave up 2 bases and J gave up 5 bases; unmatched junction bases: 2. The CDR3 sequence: CASSLISGETQYF. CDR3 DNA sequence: TGTGCCAGCAGCTTAATTAGCGGGGAGACCCAGTACTTC. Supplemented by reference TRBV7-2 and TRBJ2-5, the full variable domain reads GAGVSQSPSNKVTEKGKDVELRCDPISGHTALYWYRQSLGQGLEFLIYFQGNSAPDKSGLPSDRFSAERTGGSVSTLTIQRTQQEDSAVYLCASSLISGETQYFGPGTRLLVL.

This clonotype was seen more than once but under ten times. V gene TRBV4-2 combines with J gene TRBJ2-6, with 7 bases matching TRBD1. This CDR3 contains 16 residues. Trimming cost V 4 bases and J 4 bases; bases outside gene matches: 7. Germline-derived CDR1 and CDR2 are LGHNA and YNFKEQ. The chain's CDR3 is CASSPDYRGGANVLTF. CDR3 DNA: TGTGCCAGCAGCCCAGATTACAGGGGAGGGGCCAACGTCCTGACTTTC.

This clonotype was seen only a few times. The DNA for the CDR3 is TGTGCCAGCAGTGAAAGGGGGACAGGGGGGAAAGCTTTCTTT. Encoded protein: CASSERGTGGKAFF. This sequence joins TRBV2 and TRBJ1-1, with 11 positions matching TRBD1. CDR3 length equals 14 residues. J gave up 9 bases and V 2 bases, and 5 bases lay outside the gene matches. The germline V gene encodes CDR1 SNHLY and CDR2 FYNNEI.

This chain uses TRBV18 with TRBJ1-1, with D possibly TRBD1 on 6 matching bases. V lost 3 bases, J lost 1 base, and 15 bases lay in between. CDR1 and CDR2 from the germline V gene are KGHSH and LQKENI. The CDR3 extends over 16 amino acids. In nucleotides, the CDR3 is TGTGCCAGCTCACCTCCGAGGGGGGTGGCGAACACTGAAGCTTTCTTT. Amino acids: CASSPPRGVANTEAFF. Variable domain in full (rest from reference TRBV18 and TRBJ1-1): NAGVMQNPRHLVRRRGQEARLRCSPMKGHSHVYWYRQLPEEGLKFMVYLQKENIIDESGMPKERFSAEFPKEGPSILRIQQVVRGDSAAYFCASSPPRGVANTEAFFGQGTRLTVV.

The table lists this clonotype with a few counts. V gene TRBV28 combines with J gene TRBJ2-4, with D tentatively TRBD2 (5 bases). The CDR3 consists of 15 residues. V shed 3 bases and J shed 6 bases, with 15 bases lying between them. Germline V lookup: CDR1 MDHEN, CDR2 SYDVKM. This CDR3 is CASSLGGLAGNIQYF. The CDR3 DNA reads TGTGCCAGCAGTTTGGGCGGGCTAGCCGGAAACATTCAGTACTTC.

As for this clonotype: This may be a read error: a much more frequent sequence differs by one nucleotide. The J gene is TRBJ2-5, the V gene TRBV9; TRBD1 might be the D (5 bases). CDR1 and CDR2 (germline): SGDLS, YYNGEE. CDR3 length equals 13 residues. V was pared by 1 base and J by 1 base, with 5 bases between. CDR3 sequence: CASSVQGQETQYF. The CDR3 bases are TGTGCCAGCAGCGTACAGGGCCAAGAGACCCAGTACTTC.

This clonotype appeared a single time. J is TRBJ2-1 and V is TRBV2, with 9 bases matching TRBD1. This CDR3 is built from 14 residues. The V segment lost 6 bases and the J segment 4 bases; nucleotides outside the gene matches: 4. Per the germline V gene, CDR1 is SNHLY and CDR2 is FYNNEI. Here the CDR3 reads CASRQGAFYNEQFF. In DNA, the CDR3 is TGTGCCAGCAGACAGGGGGCCTTTTACAATGAGCAGTTCTTC.

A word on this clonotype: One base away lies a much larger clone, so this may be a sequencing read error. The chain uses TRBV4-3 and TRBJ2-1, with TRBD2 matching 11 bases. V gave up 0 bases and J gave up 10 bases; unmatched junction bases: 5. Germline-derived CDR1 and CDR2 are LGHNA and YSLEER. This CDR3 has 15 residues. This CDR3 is CASSQDSSGGYEQFF. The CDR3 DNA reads TGCGCCAGCAGCCAAGATTCTAGCGGGGGGTACGAGCAGTTCTTC.

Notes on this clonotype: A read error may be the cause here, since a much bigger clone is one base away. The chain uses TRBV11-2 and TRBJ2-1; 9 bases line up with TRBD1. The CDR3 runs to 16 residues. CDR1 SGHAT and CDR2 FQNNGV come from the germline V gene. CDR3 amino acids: CAGRTGTGNGYNEQFF. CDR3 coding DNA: TGTGCCGGCAGGACCGGGACAGGGAACGGCTACAATGAGCAGTTCTTC.

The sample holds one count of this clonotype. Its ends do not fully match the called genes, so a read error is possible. The CDR3 DNA sequence: TGTGCCGGCAGCCTAGGGTTGGGAGAGCAGTACTTC. Its protein product is CAGSLGLGEQYF. The chain links TRBV7-6 to TRBJ2-4, with D tentatively TRBD2 (5 bases). Germline-derived CDR1 and CDR2 are SGHVS and FNYEAQ. This CDR3 has 12 amino acids.

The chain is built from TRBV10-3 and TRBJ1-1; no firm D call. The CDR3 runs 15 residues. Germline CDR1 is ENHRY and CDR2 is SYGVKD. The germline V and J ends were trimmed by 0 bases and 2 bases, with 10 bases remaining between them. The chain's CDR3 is CAISESIEDNTEAFF. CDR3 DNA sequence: TGTGCCATCAGTGAGTCAATAGAGGATAACACTGAAGCTTTCTTT.

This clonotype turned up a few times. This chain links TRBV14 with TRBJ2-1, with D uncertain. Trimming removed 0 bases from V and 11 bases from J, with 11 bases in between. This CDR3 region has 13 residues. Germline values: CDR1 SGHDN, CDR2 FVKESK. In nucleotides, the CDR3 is TGTGCCAGCAGCCAAGATTGGGAACAACAGCAGTTCTTC. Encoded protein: CASSQDWEQQQFF.

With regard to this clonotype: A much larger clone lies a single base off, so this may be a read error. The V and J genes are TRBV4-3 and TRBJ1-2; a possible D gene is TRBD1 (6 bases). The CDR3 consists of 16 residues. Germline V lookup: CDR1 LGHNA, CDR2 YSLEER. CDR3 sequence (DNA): TGCGCCAGCAGGCAAGATACGGACAGCCCTAACTATGGCTACACCTTC. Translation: CASRQDTDSPNYGYTF.

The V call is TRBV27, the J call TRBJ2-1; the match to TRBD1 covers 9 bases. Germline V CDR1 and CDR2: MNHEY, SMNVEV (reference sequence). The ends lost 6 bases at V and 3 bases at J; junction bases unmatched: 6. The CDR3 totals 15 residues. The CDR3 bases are TGTGCCAGCAGCCTGGGACAGGGTTACTACAATGAGCAGTTCTTC. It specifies CASSLGQGYYNEQFF.

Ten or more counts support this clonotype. This chain's CDR3 is CASSISETQYF. The CDR3, as DNA: TGTGCCAGCAGTATTTCTGAGACCCAGTACTTC. V usage is TRBV6-2 or TRBV6-3 and J usage is TRBJ2-5; D remains ambiguous. The CDR3 is made up of 11 amino acids. Germline values: CDR1 MNHEY, CDR2 SVGEGT. Trimming cost V 5 bases and J 5 bases, with 6 bases left between them.

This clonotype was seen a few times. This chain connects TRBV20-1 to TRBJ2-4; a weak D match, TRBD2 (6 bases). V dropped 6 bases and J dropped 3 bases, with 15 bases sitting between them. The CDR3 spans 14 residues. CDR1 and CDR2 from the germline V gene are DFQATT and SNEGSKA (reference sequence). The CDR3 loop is CSAGAGRGKNIQYF. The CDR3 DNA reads TGCAGTGCGGGAGCGGGCCGTGGCAAAAACATTCAGTACTTC.

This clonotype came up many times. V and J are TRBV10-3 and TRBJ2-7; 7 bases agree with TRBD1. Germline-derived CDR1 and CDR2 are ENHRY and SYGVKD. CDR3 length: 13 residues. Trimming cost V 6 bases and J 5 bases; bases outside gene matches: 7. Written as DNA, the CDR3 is TGTGCCATCAGCACGACAGGGAACGACGAGCAGTACTTC. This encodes CAISTTGNDEQYF.